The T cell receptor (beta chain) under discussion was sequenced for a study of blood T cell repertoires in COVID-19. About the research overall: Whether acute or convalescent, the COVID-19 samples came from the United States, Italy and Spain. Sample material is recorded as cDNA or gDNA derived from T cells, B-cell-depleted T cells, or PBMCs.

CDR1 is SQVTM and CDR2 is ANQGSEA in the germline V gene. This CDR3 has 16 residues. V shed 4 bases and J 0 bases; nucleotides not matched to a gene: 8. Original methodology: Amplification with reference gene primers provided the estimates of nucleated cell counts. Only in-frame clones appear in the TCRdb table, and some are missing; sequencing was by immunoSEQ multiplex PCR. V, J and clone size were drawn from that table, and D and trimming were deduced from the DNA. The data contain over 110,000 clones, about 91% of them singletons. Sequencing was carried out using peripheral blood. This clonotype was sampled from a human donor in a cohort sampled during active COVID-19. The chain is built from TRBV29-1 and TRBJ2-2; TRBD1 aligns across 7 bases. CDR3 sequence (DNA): TGCAGCGTTGGGGGACAGCTAGGGCCGAACACCGGGGAGCTGTTTTTT. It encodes CSVGGQLGPNTGELFF.